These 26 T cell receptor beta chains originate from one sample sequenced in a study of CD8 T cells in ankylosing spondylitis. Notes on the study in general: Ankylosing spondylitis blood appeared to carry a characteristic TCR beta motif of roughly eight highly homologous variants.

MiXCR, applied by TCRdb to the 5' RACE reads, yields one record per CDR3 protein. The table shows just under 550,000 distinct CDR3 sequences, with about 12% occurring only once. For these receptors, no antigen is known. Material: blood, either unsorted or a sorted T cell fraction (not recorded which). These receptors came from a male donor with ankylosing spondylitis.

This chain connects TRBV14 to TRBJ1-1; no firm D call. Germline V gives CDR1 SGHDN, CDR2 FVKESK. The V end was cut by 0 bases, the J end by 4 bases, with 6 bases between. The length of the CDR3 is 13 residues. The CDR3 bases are TGTGCCAGCAGCCAAGAATTGTTCACTGAAGCTTTCTTT. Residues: CASSQELFTEAFF.

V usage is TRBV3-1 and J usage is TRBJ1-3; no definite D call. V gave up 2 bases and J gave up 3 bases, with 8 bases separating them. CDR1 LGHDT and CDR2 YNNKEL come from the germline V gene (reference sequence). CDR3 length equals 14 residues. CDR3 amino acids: CASSQFERGNTIYF. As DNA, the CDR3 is TGTGCCAGCAGCCAATTCGAACGTGGAAACACCATATATTTT.

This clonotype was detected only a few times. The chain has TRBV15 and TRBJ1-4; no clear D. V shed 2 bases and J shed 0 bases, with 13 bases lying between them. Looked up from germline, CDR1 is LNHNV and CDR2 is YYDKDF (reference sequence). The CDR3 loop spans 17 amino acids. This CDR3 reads CATSRHSGWATNEKLFF. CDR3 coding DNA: TGTGCCACCAGCAGACACTCGGGGTGGGCAACTAATGAAAAACTGTTTTTT.

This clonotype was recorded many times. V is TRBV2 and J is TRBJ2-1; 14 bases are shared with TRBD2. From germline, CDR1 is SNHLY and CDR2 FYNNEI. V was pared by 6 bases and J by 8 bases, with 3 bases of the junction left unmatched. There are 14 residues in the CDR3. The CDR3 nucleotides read TGTGCCAGCAGCGGACTAGCGGGAGGCTATGAGCAGTTCTTC. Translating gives CASSGLAGGYEQFF.

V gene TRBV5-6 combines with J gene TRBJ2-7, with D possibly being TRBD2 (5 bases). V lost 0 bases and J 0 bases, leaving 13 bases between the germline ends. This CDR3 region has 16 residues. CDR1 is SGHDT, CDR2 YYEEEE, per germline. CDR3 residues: CASSLVGGPSSYEQYV. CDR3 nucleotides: TGTGCCAGCAGCTTGGTCGGAGGCCCTAGCTCCTACGAGCAGTACGTC.

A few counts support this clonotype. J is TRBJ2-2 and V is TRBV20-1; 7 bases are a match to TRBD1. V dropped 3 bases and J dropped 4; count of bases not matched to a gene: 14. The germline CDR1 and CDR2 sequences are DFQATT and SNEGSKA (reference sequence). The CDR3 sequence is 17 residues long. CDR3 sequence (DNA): TGCAGTGCTAGGCGGCAGGGGGAAACCCTATCCACCGGGGAGCTGTTTTTT. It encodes CSARRQGETLSTGELFF.

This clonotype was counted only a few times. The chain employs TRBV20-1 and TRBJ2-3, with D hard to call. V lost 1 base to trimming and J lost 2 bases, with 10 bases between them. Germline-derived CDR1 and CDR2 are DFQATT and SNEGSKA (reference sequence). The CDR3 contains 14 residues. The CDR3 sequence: CSARVSDFTDTQYF. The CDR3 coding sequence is TGCAGTGCTAGAGTCTCCGACTTCACAGATACGCAGTATTTT.

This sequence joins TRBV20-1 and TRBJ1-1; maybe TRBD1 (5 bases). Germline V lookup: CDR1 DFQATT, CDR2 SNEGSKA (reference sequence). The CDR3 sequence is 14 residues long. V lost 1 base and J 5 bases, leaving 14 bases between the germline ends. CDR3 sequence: CSARAPGTGTEAFF. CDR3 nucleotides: TGCAGTGCTAGAGCCCCAGGGACCGGGACTGAAGCTTTCTTT.

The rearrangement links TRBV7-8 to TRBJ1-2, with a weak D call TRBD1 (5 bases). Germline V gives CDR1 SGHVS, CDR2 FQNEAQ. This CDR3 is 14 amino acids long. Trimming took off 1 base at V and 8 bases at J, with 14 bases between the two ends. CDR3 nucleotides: TGTGCCAGCAGCTTAGGGGTCAGGGAGGACGGCTACACCTTC. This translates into CASSLGVREDGYTF.

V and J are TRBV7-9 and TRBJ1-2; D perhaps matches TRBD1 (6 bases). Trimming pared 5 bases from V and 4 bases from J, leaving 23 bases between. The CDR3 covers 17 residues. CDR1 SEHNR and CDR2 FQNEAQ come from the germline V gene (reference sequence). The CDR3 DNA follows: TGTGCCAGCAGCCCCTCTGGGGGGGCAGCCTTTGGCTATGGCTACACCTTC. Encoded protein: CASSPSGGAAFGYGYTF.

CDR3 region: CASSGGEDRSGEQFF. The CDR3 coding sequence is TGTGCCAGTAGTGGGGGCGAGGACAGGAGCGGTGAGCAGTTCTTC. V and J are TRBV19 and TRBJ2-1, with TRBD1 matching over 7 bases. The ends lost 5 bases at V and 9 bases at J; junction bases unmatched: 13. CDR1 and CDR2 (germline): LNHDA, SQIVND (reference sequence). The CDR3 consists of 15 residues.

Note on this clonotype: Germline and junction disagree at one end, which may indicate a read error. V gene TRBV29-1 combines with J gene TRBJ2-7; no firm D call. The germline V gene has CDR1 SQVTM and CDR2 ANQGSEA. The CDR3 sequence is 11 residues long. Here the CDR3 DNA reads TGCAGCGTTGAATCGGGCTACAAGCAGTACTTC. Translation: CSVESGYKQYF.

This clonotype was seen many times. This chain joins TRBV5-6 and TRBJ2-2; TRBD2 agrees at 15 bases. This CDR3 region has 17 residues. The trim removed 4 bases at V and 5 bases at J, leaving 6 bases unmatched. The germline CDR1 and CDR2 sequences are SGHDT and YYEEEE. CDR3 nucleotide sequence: TGTGCCAGCAGCCATCGGGGACTAGCGGGAGGAACCGGGGAGCTGTTTTTT. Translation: CASSHRGLAGGTGELFF.

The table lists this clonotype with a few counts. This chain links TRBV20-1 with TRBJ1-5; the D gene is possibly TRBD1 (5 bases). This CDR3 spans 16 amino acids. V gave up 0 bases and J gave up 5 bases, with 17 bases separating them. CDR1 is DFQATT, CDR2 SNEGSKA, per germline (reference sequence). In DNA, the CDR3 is TGCAGTGCTAGAGATTCCCGGACAACCGCTGATCAGCCCCAGCATTTT. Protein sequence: CSARDSRTTADQPQHF.

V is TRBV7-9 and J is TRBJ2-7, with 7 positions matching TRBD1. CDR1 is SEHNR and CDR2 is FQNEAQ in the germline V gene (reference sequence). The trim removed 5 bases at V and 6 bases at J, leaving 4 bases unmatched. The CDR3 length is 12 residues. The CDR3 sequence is CASSQDRVEQYV. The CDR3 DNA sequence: TGTGCCAGCAGCCAAGACAGGGTCGAGCAGTACGTC.

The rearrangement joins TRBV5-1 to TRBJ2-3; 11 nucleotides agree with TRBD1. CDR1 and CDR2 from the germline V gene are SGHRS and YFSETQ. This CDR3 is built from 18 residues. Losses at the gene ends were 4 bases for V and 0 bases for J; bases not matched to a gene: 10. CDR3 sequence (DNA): TGCGCCAGCAGCCTCGGGACAGGGGGAGCGGGAAGCACAGATACGCAGTATTTT. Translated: CASSLGTGGAGSTDTQYF.

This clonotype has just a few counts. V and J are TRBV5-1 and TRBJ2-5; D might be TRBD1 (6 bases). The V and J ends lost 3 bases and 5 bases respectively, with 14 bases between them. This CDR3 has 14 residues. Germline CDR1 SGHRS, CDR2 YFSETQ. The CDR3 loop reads CASSSQTQGETQYF. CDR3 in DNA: TGCGCCAGCAGCTCCCAGACCCAGGGGGAGACCCAGTACTTC.

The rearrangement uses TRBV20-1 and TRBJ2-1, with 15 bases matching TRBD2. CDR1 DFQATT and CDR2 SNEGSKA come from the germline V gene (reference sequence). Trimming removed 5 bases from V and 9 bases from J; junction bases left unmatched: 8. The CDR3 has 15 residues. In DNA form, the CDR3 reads TGCAGTGCTCGGACTAGCGGGAGGGTCTCGGGTGAGCAGTTCTTC. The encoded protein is CSARTSGRVSGEQFF.

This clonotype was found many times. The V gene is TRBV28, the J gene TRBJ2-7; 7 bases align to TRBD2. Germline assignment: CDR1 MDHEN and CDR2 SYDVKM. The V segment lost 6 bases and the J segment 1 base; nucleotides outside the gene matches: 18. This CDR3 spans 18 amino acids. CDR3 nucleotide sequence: TGTGCCAGCAGCACTCGCGGGAGTTTGTCAGGACGGTCCTACGAGCAGTACGTC. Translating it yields CASSTRGSLSGRSYEQYV.

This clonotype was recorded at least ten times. DNA for the CDR3: TGCGCCAGCAGCCCCGGTACCTCTGGAGATACGCAGTATTTT. Its protein is CASSPGTSGDTQYF. This chain uses TRBV5-1 with TRBJ2-3; D uncertain. With 4 bases removed from V and 5 bases from J, the gap between germline ends came to 14 bases. Germline lookup yields CDR1 SGHRS and CDR2 YFSETQ. The CDR3 has 14 amino acids.

The CDR3 DNA is TGTGCGCCCCTAGCGGATCCCTACAATGAGCAGTTCTTC. It specifies CAPLADPYNEQFF. The chain has TRBV7-8 and TRBJ2-1; 7 positions agree with TRBD2. The CDR3 contains 13 residues. Germline CDR1 is SGHVS and CDR2 is FQNEAQ.

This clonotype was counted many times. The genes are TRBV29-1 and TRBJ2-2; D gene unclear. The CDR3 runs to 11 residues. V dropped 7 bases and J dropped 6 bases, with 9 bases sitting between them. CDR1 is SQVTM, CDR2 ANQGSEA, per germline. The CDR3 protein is CSASQPGELFF. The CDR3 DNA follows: TGCAGCGCCTCACAACCCGGGGAGCTGTTTTTT.

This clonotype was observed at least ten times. The CDR3 sequence: CASSFGGMGNQPQHF. CDR3 DNA: TGTGCCAGCAGTTTCGGGGGAATGGGCAATCAGCCCCAGCATTTT. The chain links TRBV12-3 or TRBV12-4 to TRBJ1-5, with D perhaps matching TRBD1 (5 bases). Trimming left V 3 bases short and J 2 bases short, with 11 bases between. The CDR3 has 15 residues.

The CDR3: CASSYGRGHWNEQFF. The CDR3 DNA reads as TGTGCCAGCAGCTATGGCAGGGGGCATTGGAATGAGCAGTTCTTC. This chain connects TRBV7-9 to TRBJ2-1; 8 nucleotides line up with TRBD1. CDR3 size: 15 residues. The germline gives CDR1 SEHNR, CDR2 FQNEAQ (reference sequence). V lost 4 bases and J lost 7; bases outside the gene matches: 9.

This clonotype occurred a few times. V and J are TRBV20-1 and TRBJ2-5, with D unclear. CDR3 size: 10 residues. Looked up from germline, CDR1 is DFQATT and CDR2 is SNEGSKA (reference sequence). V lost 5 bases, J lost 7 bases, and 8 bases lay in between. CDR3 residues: CSAASLTQYF. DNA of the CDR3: TGCAGTGCTGCGAGCCTGACCCAGTACTTC.

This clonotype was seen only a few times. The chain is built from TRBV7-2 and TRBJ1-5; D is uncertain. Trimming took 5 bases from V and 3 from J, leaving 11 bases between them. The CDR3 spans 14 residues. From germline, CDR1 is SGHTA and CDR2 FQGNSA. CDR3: CASSHKAANQPQHF. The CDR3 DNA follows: TGTGCCAGCAGCCACAAGGCAGCCAATCAGCCCCAGCATTTT. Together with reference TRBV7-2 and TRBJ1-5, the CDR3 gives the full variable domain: GAGVSQSPSNKVTEKGKDVELRCDPISGHTALYWYRQSLGQGLEFLIYFQGNSAPDKSGLPSDRFSAERTGGSVSTLTIQRTQQEDSAVYLCASSHKAANQPQHFGDGTRLSIL.